Below, 18 T cell receptor beta chains from the same sample are listed, as sequenced in a study of T cells after somatic rescue of genetic block. TCRdb keeps only in-frame clones here, not all; method: immunoSEQ multiplex PCR. The sample contains 14,000 to 15,000 clones, approximately 75% of which appear only once. The sequenced sample consisted of peripheral blood mononuclear cells (PBMCs). The receptor set was obtained from a man aged 18 to 29.

This sequence joins TRBV5-1 and TRBJ2-7, with 7 bases matching TRBD2. This CDR3 contains 16 residues. The V segment lost 0 bases and the J segment 1 base; nucleotides outside the gene matches: 7. Germline CDR1 reads SGHRS; CDR2 reads YFSETQ. The CDR3 loop is CASSLAPSGESYEQYF. In DNA, the CDR3 is TGCGCCAGCAGCTTGGCTCCCAGCGGGGAGTCCTACGAGCAGTACTTC.

The V and J genes are TRBV20-1 and TRBJ2-1; TRBD1 might be the D (6 bases). Germline-derived CDR1 and CDR2 are DFQATT and SNEGSKA (reference sequence). This CDR3 is built from 10 residues. Trimming removed 8 bases from V and 7 bases from J, with 9 bases in between. As DNA, the CDR3 is TGCAGTTACAGGGCGAATGAGCAGTTCTTC. Its protein product is CSYRANEQFF.

In its sample, this clone was seen once. DNA for the CDR3: TGTGCCAGCAGCTTAGTCCCTGGCGGGGGGTGGGCAGATACGCAGTATTTT. Residues: CASSLVPGGGWADTQYF. The gene calls are TRBV7-6 and TRBJ2-3; the match to TRBD2 covers 8 bases. Per germline, CDR1 SGHVS and CDR2 FNYEAQ. The ends lost 1 base at V and 4 bases at J; junction bases unmatched: 10. This CDR3 spans 17 amino acids.

In this sample, this clone is medium-sized. The chain has TRBV23-1 and TRBJ1-5, with TRBD1 matching over 7 bases. TRBV23-1 is an open reading frame whose function is uncertain. Germline trimming cut 0 bases from V and 0 bases from J; bases unmatched to any gene: 5. The CDR3 has 17 amino acids. CDR3 bases: TGCGCCAGCAGTCAATCCGGCAGGGGGTATAGCAATCAGCCCCAGCATTTT. This encodes CASSQSGRGYSNQPQHF.

This chain links TRBV5-1 with TRBJ1-1; perhaps TRBD1 as D (6 bases). The germline V gene encodes CDR1 SGHRS and CDR2 YFSETQ. The CDR3 is 16 residues long. Trimming left V 3 bases short and J 2 bases short, with 17 bases between. CDR3 sequence (DNA): TGCGCCAGCAGCTCCACAACAGGGATTATTAACACTGAAGCTTTCTTT. This codes for CASSSTTGIINTEAFF.

V is TRBV12-5 and J is TRBJ2-1; D is possibly TRBD2 (6 bases). V lost 0 bases to trimming and J lost 8 bases, with 23 bases between them. Germline V gene data show CDR1 as LGHNT and CDR2 as FRNRAP. This CDR3 comprises 18 residues. CDR3 sequence reads: CASGLVKGDSDYTDEQFF. The DNA for the CDR3 is TGTGCTAGTGGTTTGGTAAAGGGAGACTCGGACTATACCGATGAGCAGTTCTTC.

This chain links TRBV6-5 with TRBJ1-3; TRBD1 matches at 7 bases. The CDR3 spans 15 residues. V lost 5 bases to trimming and J lost 5 bases; unmatched junction nucleotides: 9. Germline CDR1 and CDR2: MNHEY and SVGAGI. This CDR3 is CASSGAGGLRNTIYF. The CDR3, as DNA: TGTGCCAGCAGTGGCGCAGGGGGGCTCAGAAACACCATATATTTT.

This chain links TRBV27 with TRBJ2-7; D uncertain. The germline CDR1 and CDR2 sequences are MNHEY and SMNVEV (reference sequence). Trimming removed 8 bases from V and 10 bases from J, with 12 bases in between. The CDR3 totals 10 residues. This chain's CDR3 is CASGPGLQYF. CDR3 DNA sequence: TGTGCCAGCGGTCCCGGGCTTCAGTACTTC.

The chain has TRBV10-3 and TRBJ1-3; 10 positions match TRBD1. V shed 6 bases, J shed 0 bases, and the junction held 2 bases outside the gene matches. CDR1 is ENHRY, CDR2 SYGVKD, per germline. There are 15 residues in the CDR3. The CDR3 is CAISRTGGSGNTIYF. CDR3 nucleotides: TGTGCCATCAGCAGGACAGGGGGCTCTGGAAACACCATATATTTT.

CDR3 DNA sequence: TGTGCCAGCAAAGGAGGTTACTTAGAGACCCAGTACTTC. Its protein is CASKGGYLETQYF. This chain links TRBV2 with TRBJ2-5; perhaps TRBD2 as D (5 bases). The germline CDR1 and CDR2 sequences are SNHLY and FYNNEI. Trimming took 7 bases from V and 4 from J, leaving 13 bases between them. The CDR3 spans 13 residues. Filled out from reference TRBV2 and TRBJ2-5, the complete variable domain reads EPEVTQTPSHQVTQMGQEVILRCVPISNHLYFYWYRQILGQKVEFLVSFYNNEISEKSEIFDDQFSVERPDGSNFTLKIRSTKLEDSAMYFCASKGGYLETQYFGPGTRLLVL.

The V and J genes are TRBV12-5 and TRBJ2-1; D possibly corresponds to TRBD1 (5 bases). The CDR3 is 13 residues long. Germline loops: CDR1 LGHNT, CDR2 FRNRAP. V lost 7 bases to trimming and J lost 0 bases, with 7 bases between them. CDR3 loop: CASARGSYNEQFF. The CDR3 DNA follows: TGTGCTAGTGCTAGGGGCTCCTACAATGAGCAGTTCTTC.

V and J are TRBV18 and TRBJ1-2; no firm D call. V was trimmed by 5 bases and J by 8 bases, leaving 21 bases between them. Germline CDR1 and CDR2: KGHSH and LQKENI. CDR3 length: 15 residues. CDR3 amino acids: CASSNAGSLRQGYTF. CDR3 DNA: TGTGCCAGCTCAAATGCGGGGTCATTACGTCAAGGCTACACCTTC.

CDR3 amino acids: CATGRGQGREKLFF. The CDR3 bases are TGTGCCACAGGTCGGGGACAGGGAAGGGAAAAACTGTTTTTT. The chain carries TRBV6-5 and TRBJ1-4, with 9 bases identical to TRBD1. CDR3 size: 14 residues. Germline V gene sequence: CDR1 MNHEY, CDR2 SVGAGI. Trimming removed 10 bases from V and 8 bases from J; junction bases left unmatched: 11.

V is TRBV19 and J is TRBJ1-2, with no clear D. This CDR3 contains 15 residues. Germline assignment: CDR1 LNHDA and CDR2 SQIVND (reference sequence). V lost 5 bases to trimming and J lost 0 bases, with 13 bases between them. Here the CDR3 reads CASSAFGPSNYGYTF. The CDR3 region has the DNA TGTGCCAGTAGTGCATTTGGACCATCTAACTATGGCTACACCTTC.

In this sample, this clone turned up a few times. The chain links TRBV10-3 to TRBJ2-3; the D is unclear. This CDR3 contains 18 residues. Germline V lookup: CDR1 ENHRY, CDR2 SYGVKD. The ends were cut back, 10 bases at V and 3 bases at J, with 29 bases in the middle. The DNA of the CDR3 is TGTGCCAGTCGGTCCGCCGCGACCGCACCGCGTTGGACAGATACGCAGTATTTT. This encodes CASRSAATAPRWTDTQYF.

The rearrangement joins TRBV28 to TRBJ2-5; no firm D call. Germline V gives CDR1 MDHEN, CDR2 SYDVKM. This CDR3 region has 13 residues. V lost 4 bases, J lost 1 base, and 7 bases lay in between. CDR3 in amino acids: CASSSEPQETQYF. CDR3 DNA sequence: TGTGCCAGCAGTTCCGAACCCCAAGAGACCCAGTACTTC.

The chain employs TRBV6-6 and TRBJ2-1, with 9 bases identical to TRBD1. V lost 6 bases to trimming and J lost 4 bases; unmatched junction nucleotides: 7. The CDR3 spans 15 residues. Germline-derived CDR1 and CDR2 are MNHNY and SVGAGI (reference sequence). CDR3 loop: CASSRPGQGYNEQFF. The CDR3 DNA reads TGTGCCAGCAGCCGGCCGGGACAGGGTTACAATGAGCAGTTCTTC.

V is TRBV18 and J is TRBJ1-1; 9 bases line up with TRBD1. V lost 3 bases, J lost 0 bases, and 2 bases stayed unmatched. The CDR3 totals 15 residues. The germline gives CDR1 KGHSH, CDR2 LQKENI. CDR3 in amino acids: CASSPGTGMNTEAFF. The CDR3 region has the DNA TGTGCCAGCTCACCCGGGACAGGGATGAACACTGAAGCTTTCTTT.